The clone carrying this TCR beta chain was detected only a few times. Its cognate antigen is unknown. The authors prepared the TCRbeta library with unique molecular identifiers. TCRdb called the PCR reads again in MiXCR, with one record for every CDR3 protein. Of 550,000 to 800,000 distinct CDR3 sequences listed, around 13% are singletons. This sample was taken from a study of T-cell reconstitution after alpha-beta-depleted transplantation in children. Study results and caveats: Expanded clones from the graft, numbering several hundred, reportedly supplied alpha-beta T cells about two months after transplant. Surviving thymic progenitors and recipient T cells were the source of high TCRbeta diversity at day 60 in some patients. T-cell counts and diversity at one year post-transplant came mainly from newly produced T cells.

CDR1 is DFQATT and CDR2 is SNEGSKA in the germline V gene (reference sequence). With 5 bases clipped from V and 6 bases from J, the junction kept 6 bases outside the gene matches. The CDR3 totals 14 residues. This sequence joins TRBV20-1 and TRBJ2-2; TRBD1 agrees at 10 bases. This receptor was obtained from a girl aged 2 to 9 with congenital amegakaryocytic thrombocytopenia, due to receive a stem cell transplant. The specimen comprised PBMCs, sampled before TCRalphabeta/CD19-depleted stem cell transplant. Written as DNA, the CDR3 is TGCAGTGCTTCGGACAGGGGGAGCGCCGGGGAGCTGTTTTTT. Its translation: CSASDRGSAGELFF.